The 2 T cell receptor beta chains presented below share a single source sample, sequenced in a study of cytomegalovirus exposure and HLA in healthy donors. PCR employed 60 Vbeta and 13 Jbeta primers. Sequencing used immunoSEQ multiplex PCR; TCRdb keeps in-frame clones, though not all of them. The sample shows some 120,000 clones, over 60% of them seen only once. The sample taken for sequencing was PBMCs. These TCRs come from a woman aged 40 to 50 in good health and CMV-seronegative.

Remarks on this clone: The identical CDR3 is also encoded by other nucleotide sequences in the sample. The CDR3 loop reads CSASRGTEAFF. Written as DNA, the CDR3 is TGCAGTGCTAGCCGGGGCACTGAAGCTTTCTTT. The chain links TRBV20-1 to TRBJ1-1; D unresolved. CDR3 length: 11 amino acids. Trimming cost V 3 bases and J 4 bases, with 6 bases left between them. The germline gives CDR1 DFQATT, CDR2 SNEGSKA (reference sequence).

The chain employs TRBV27 and TRBJ1-1; D uncertain. Germline V gene sequence: CDR1 MNHEY, CDR2 SMNVEV (reference sequence). This CDR3 is 14 amino acids long. V lost 5 bases to trimming and J lost 4 bases, with 14 bases between them. CDR3 in amino acids: CASSEFPLGTEAFF. CDR3 bases: TGTGCCAGCAGTGAGTTTCCCCTAGGCACTGAAGCTTTCTTT.